This TCR beta chain is drawn from a study of CD4 T cells in relation to SARS-CoV-2 and coronaviruses. Sequenced by immunoSEQ multiplex PCR; TCRdb stores in-frame clones only, minus some. The data hold some 11,000 clones, with 87% observed a single time. This CDR3 spans 16 amino acids. In germline, CDR1 is LGHDT, CDR2 YNNKEL (reference sequence). Trimming removed 0 bases from V and 2 bases from J; junction bases left unmatched: 5. The sample holds a few counts of this clone. J is TRBJ2-7 and V is TRBV3-1 (or the pseudogene TRBV3-2); the match to TRBD2 covers 9 bases. Material: naive CD4+ T cells from PBMCs. The sample's subset: naive CD4+ T cells isolated by negative enrichment. This TCR was recovered from an adult with COVID-19. CDR3 in amino acids: CASSQDLAGGTYEQYF. CDR3 in DNA: TGTGCCAGCAGCCAAGATCTTGCGGGGGGGACCTACGAGCAGTACTTC.